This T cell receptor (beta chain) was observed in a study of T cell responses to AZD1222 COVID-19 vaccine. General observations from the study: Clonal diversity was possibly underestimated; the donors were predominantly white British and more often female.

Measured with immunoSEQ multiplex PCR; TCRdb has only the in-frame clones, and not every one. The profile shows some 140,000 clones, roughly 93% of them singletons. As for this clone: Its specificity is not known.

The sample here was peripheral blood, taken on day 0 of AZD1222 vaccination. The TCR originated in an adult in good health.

CDR3 bases: TGTGCCAGCGGGACGGTCGCGAACACCGGGGAGCTGTTTTTT. It yields the protein CASGTVANTGELFF. This chain connects TRBV9 to TRBJ2-2; D may be TRBD1 or TRBD2 (5 bases each). This CDR3 region has 14 residues. The V end lost 7 bases, the J end lost 0 bases, and 10 bases lay between the germline ends. Germline values: CDR1 SGDLS, CDR2 YYNGEE.